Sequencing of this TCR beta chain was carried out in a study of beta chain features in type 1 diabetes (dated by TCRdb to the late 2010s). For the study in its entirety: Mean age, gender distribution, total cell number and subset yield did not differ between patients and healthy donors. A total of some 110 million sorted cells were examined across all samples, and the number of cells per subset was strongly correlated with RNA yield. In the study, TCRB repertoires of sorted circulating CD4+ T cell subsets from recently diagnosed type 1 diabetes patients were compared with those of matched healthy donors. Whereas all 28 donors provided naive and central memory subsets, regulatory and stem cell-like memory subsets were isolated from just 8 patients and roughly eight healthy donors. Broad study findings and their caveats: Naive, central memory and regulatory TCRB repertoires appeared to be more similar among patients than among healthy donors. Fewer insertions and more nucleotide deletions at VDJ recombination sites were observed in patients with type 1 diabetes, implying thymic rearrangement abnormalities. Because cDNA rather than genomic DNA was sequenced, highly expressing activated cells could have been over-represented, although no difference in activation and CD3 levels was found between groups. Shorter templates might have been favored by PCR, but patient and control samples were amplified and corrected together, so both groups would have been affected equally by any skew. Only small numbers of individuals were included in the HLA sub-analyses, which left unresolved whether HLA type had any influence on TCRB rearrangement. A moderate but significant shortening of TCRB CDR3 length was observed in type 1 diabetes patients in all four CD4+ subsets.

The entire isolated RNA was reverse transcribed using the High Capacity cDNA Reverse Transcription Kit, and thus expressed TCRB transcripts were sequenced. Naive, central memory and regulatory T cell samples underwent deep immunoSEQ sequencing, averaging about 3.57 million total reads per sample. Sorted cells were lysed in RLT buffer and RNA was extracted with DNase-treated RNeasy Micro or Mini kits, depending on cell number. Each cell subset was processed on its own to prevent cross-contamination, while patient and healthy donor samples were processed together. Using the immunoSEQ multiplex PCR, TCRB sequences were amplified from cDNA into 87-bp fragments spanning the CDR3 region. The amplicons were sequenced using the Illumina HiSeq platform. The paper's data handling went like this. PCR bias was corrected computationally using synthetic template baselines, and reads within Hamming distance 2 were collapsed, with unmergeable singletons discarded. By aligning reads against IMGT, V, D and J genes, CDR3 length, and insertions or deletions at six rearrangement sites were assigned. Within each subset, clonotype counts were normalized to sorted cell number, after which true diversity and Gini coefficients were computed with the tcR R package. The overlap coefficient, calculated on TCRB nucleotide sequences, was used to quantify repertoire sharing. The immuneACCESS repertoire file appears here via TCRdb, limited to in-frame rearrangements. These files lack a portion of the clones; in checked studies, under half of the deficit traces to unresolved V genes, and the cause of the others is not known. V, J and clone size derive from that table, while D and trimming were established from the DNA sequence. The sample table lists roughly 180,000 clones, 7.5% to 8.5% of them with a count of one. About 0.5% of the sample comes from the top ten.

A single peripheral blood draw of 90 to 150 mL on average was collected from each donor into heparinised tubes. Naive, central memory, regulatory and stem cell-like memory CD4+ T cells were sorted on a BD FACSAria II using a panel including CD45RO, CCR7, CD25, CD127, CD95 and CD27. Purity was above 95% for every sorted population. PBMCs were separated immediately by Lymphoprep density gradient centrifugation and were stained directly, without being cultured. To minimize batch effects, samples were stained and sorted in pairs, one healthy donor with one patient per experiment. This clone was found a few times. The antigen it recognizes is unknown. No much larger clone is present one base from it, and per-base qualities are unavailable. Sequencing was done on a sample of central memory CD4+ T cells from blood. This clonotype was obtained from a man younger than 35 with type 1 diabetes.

The CDR3 has the sequence CASNNPQTGENQPQHF. The DNA is TGTGCCAGCAACAATCCCCAGACAGGGGAAAATCAGCCCCAGCATTTT. This chain joins TRBV27 to TRBJ1-5, with 8 central nucleotides matching TRBD1. The CDR3 sequence holds 16 residues, the cysteine and phenylalanine included. Only the CDR3 region is kept as DNA, spanning 48 bases read in frame from base 1. V lost 7 bases and J lost 4 bases, and the count of bases not matched to a germline gene is 12. The germline V gene (reference sequence) specifies MNHEY as CDR1 and SMNVEV as CDR2.